Below are 5 T cell receptor beta chains sequenced from a single sample in a study of T cell responses to AZD1222 COVID-19 vaccine. Profiled with immunoSEQ multiplex PCR; TCRdb holds only in-frame clones, not every one. The repertoire consists of 180,000 or so clones, with over 90% occurring once and the leading ten covering roughly 3.9%. This specimen consisted of peripheral blood, obtained on day 0 of AZD1222 vaccination. The receptors derive from an adult in good health.

The rearrangement uses TRBV7-2 and TRBJ1-1, with a tentative D call TRBD1 (5 bases). The CDR3 has 15 amino acids. The V gene lost 3 bases and the J gene lost 3 bases, with 14 bases spanning the gap. The V gene's germline CDR1 is SGHTA and CDR2 FQGNSA. Here the CDR3 DNA reads TGTGCCAGCAGCTTCCGAGGGACCGGGGACACTGAAGCTTTCTTT. Residues: CASSFRGTGDTEAFF.

The J gene is TRBJ1-2, the V gene TRBV20-1; D might be TRBD1 (6 bases). The CDR3 runs to 12 residues. The germline gives CDR1 DFQATT, CDR2 SNEGSKA (reference sequence). The V and J ends lost 3 bases and 8 bases respectively, with 13 bases between them. CDR3 protein: CSASQDRWGYTF. The CDR3, as DNA: TGCAGTGCTAGTCAGGACAGATGGGGCTACACCTTC.

About this clone itself: Additional DNA sequences in this sample encode the identical CDR3. The chain couples TRBV19 to TRBJ1-1; D possibly corresponds to TRBD1 (5 bases). Germline values: CDR1 LNHDA, CDR2 SQIVND (reference sequence). The CDR3 totals 13 residues. Trimming stripped 6 bases from V and 5 bases from J, with 13 bases between. CDR3 protein: CASSPTGWTEAFF. The CDR3 bases are TGTGCCAGTAGCCCTACAGGTTGGACTGAAGCTTTCTTT.

V gene TRBV5-1 combines with J gene TRBJ2-7, with 7 bases that match TRBD1. From germline, CDR1 is SGHRS and CDR2 YFSETQ. Unmatched junction bases numbered 2, after V lost 5 bases and J lost 0 bases. This CDR3 is built from 13 residues. The CDR3 region has the DNA TGCGCCAGCAGGTGGGACAGCTCCTACGAGCAGTACTTC. Translation: CASRWDSSYEQYF.

This rearrangement joins TRBV5-1 to TRBJ1-1; no firm D call. Per germline, CDR1 SGHRS and CDR2 YFSETQ. The CDR3 is made up of 14 amino acids. The V end was cut by 2 bases, the J end by 3 bases, with 11 bases between. CDR3 protein: CASSLIGEYTEAFF. Written as DNA, the CDR3 is TGCGCCAGCAGCTTAATCGGGGAGTACACTGAAGCTTTCTTT.